The source of this T cell receptor (beta chain) is a study of OX40 agonist ivuxolimab in advanced cancers. Here immunoSEQ multiplex PCR was the method, and the copy in TCRdb shows in-frame clones only, minus some. Here the sample spans some 80,000 clones, about 88% being singletons. The germline CDR1 and CDR2 sequences are SNHLY and FYNNEI. The CDR3 length is 12 residues. The V gene end was trimmed by 10 bases and the J gene end by 2 bases; junction bases not matched to a gene: 2. In this sample, this clone turned up a few times. The rearrangement uses TRBV2 and TRBJ1-5, with 7 positions matching TRBD1. The TCR was taken from an adult with an advanced solid tumor such as melanoma, head and neck, liver or kidney cancer. Specimen: CD4+ or CD8+ T cells sorted from blood, collected in a trial of the OX40 agonist ivuxolimab. CDR3 in DNA: TGTGCCACTACAGGGGGCAATCAGCCCCAGCATTTT. Amino acids: CATTGGNQPQHF. Filled out from reference TRBV2 and TRBJ1-5, the complete variable domain reads EPEVTQTPSHQVTQMGQEVILRCVPISNHLYFYWYRQILGQKVEFLVSFYNNEISEKSEIFDDQFSVERPDGSNFTLKIRSTKLEDSAMYFCATTGGNQPQHFGDGTRLSIL.